The 31 T cell receptor beta chains below were found in one sample sequenced in a study of T cell responses to AZD1222 COVID-19 vaccine. Clones were read by immunoSEQ multiplex PCR, and TCRdb kept only the in-frame ones, dropping some. The table lists more than 50,000 clones, about 91% of them singletons. The material sequenced was peripheral blood, taken 28 days after the second AZD1222 dose. The receptors were gathered from an adult who received the AZD1222 COVID-19 vaccine.

The J gene is TRBJ2-7, the V gene TRBV29-1; possible D gene TRBD2, 6 bases. The CDR3 runs 11 residues. In germline, CDR1 is SQVTM, CDR2 ANQGSEA. Trimming stripped 7 bases from V and 2 bases from J, with 9 bases between. CDR3 protein: CSAGTPYEQYF. CDR3 DNA: TGCAGCGCCGGGACTCCCTACGAGCAGTACTTC.

The genes are TRBV7-8 and TRBJ1-6, with 7 positions matching TRBD1. The CDR3 spans 17 residues. V was clipped by 1 base and J by 7 bases; unmatched bases: 10. Germline V gene data show CDR1 as SGHVS and CDR2 as FQNEAQ. CDR3 region: CASSLGRGQGRNSPLHF. In nucleotides, the CDR3 is TGTGCCAGCAGCTTAGGGAGGGGGCAGGGGCGAAATTCACCCCTCCACTTT.

The chain joins TRBV6-1 to TRBJ2-7; D gene uncertain. Germline values: CDR1 MNHNS, CDR2 SASEGT. V was shortened by 2 bases and J by 0 bases, with 2 bases between the two germline ends. The CDR3 has 12 residues. The CDR3 coding sequence is TGTGCCAGCAGTGAAAGCTCCTACGAGCAGTACTTC. Translating gives CASSESSYEQYF.

The table lists this clone with a count of one. The gene calls are TRBV24-1 and TRBJ2-5; TRBD1 aligns across 7 bases. There are 18 residues in the CDR3. The V gene's germline CDR1 is KGHDR and CDR2 SFDVKD. Trimming at V came to 0 bases and at J to 2 bases, leaving 11 bases not matched to a gene. Written as DNA, the CDR3 is TGTGCCACCAGTGATTTGCCGACGGGACAGTTCCTTCAAGAGACCCAGTACTTC. Residues: CATSDLPTGQFLQETQYF.

The V and J genes are TRBV19 and TRBJ1-5; TRBD1 matches at 7 bases. V dropped 7 bases and J dropped 5; count of bases not matched to a gene: 14. Per the germline V gene, CDR1 is LNHDA and CDR2 is SQIVND (reference sequence). The CDR3 is made up of 16 amino acids. The CDR3 loop reads CASTQRGGGAYQPQHF. The CDR3 DNA is TGTGCCAGTACCCAAAGGGGAGGGGGCGCTTATCAGCCCCAGCATTTT.

On this clone: Distinct nucleotide sequences in the sample also encode this CDR3. V and J are TRBV13 and TRBJ2-7, with D unclear. Germline V gives CDR1 PRHDT, CDR2 FYEKMQ (reference sequence). The CDR3 loop spans 13 amino acids. Trimming left V 3 bases short and J 2 bases short, with 8 bases between. The CDR3 protein is CASSLGRAYEQYF. CDR3 coding DNA: TGTGCCAGCAGCTTGGGCCGCGCCTACGAGCAGTACTTC.

This chain uses TRBV5-5 with TRBJ2-1; 8 nucleotides line up with TRBD1. This CDR3 contains 14 residues. Germline V gene data show CDR1 as SGHKS and CDR2 as YYEKEE (reference sequence). V lost 4 bases and J lost 6; bases outside the gene matches: 6. The CDR3 coding sequence is TGTGCCAGCAGCGAAAGGACAGGGCCCAATGAGCAGTTCTTC. The encoded protein is CASSERTGPNEQFF.

The chain couples TRBV7-8 to TRBJ2-3; unclear D gene. V was clipped by 5 bases and J by 2 bases, with 5 bases between them. CDR1 and CDR2 (germline): SGHVS, FQNEAQ. This CDR3 has 12 amino acids. The CDR3 nucleotides are TGTGCCAGCAGCCAATTCACAGATACGCAGTATTTT. Translation gives CASSQFTDTQYF.

The chain uses TRBV18 and TRBJ2-7; perhaps TRBD2 as D (6 bases). Looked up from germline, CDR1 is KGHSH and CDR2 is LQKENI. The length of the CDR3 is 13 residues. The V end was cut by 4 bases, the J end by 0 bases, with 7 bases between. CDR3 loop: CASSLAVSYEQYF. The CDR3 DNA sequence: TGTGCCAGCTCACTAGCGGTCTCCTACGAGCAGTACTTC.

The chain is built from TRBV25-1 and TRBJ1-6; a weak D match, TRBD1 (5 bases). The CDR3 contains 16 residues. The germline V gene encodes CDR1 MGHDK and CDR2 SYGVNS. The ends were cut back, 3 bases at V and 15 bases at J, with 24 bases in the middle. The CDR3 sequence: CASSDSRTLRGQDLHF. The CDR3 DNA follows: TGTGCCAGCAGTGATTCCAGGACCCTAAGGGGCCAAGACCTCCACTTT. Together with reference TRBV25-1 and TRBJ1-6, the CDR3 gives the full variable domain: EADIYQTPRYLVIGTGKKITLECSQTMGHDKMYWYQQDPGMELHLIHYSYGVNSTEKGDLSSESTVSRIRTEHFPLTLESARPSHTSQYLCASSDSRTLRGQDLHFGNGTRLTVT.

V usage is TRBV10-2 and J usage is TRBJ2-5; the D is unclear. The CDR3 length is 14 residues. Germline V gene data show CDR1 as WSHSY and CDR2 as SAAADI. Trimming left V 3 bases short and J 5 bases short, with 13 bases between. The CDR3 DNA sequence: TGCGCCAGCAGTGATCCCATTAGCCAGGAGACCCAGTACTTC. Amino acids: CASSDPISQETQYF.

The chain uses TRBV6-1 and TRBJ2-3; weak D call: TRBD2 (6 bases). Trimming stripped 3 bases from V and 4 bases from J, with 11 bases between. The germline CDR1 and CDR2 sequences are MNHNS and SASEGT. The CDR3 has 14 residues. The CDR3 region is CASSEGEAPDTQYF. CDR3 coding DNA: TGTGCCAGCAGTGAGGGGGAGGCCCCAGATACGCAGTATTTT.

Regarding this clone: This sample also contains other DNA sequences that code for the same CDR3. The chain combines TRBV10-2 with TRBJ1-5; tentative D call: TRBD1 (5 bases). The CDR3 contains 13 residues. CDR1 WSHSY and CDR2 SAAADI come from the germline V gene. V lost 6 bases and J lost 1, with 7 bases in between. As DNA, the CDR3 is TGCGCCAGCAGCGGGGGGAGCAATCAGCCCCAGCATTTT. It yields the protein CASSGGSNQPQHF.

This clone was seen only once. The chain combines TRBV15 with TRBJ2-5, with D possibly being TRBD1 (5 bases). Trimming removed 4 bases from V and 5 bases from J, with 14 bases in between. CDR3 length: 14 residues. CDR1 is LNHNV and CDR2 is YYDKDF in the germline V gene (reference sequence). The CDR3 DNA follows: TGTGCCACCAGCAACGTGCGCGCAGGGGAGACCCAGTACTTC. Translation: CATSNVRAGETQYF.

The rearrangement joins TRBV18 to TRBJ1-5; TRBD1 aligns across 11 bases. Germline-derived CDR1 and CDR2 are KGHSH and LQKENI. The CDR3 loop spans 17 amino acids. V was clipped by 3 bases and J by 4 bases; unmatched bases: 8. CDR3 sequence: CASSPPPGTGGNQPQHF. The CDR3 nucleotides read TGTGCCAGCTCACCCCCTCCCGGGACAGGGGGGAATCAGCCCCAGCATTTT.

The table lists this clone with a count of one. This chain links TRBV6-4 with TRBJ2-1, with TRBD2 identical over 13 bases. This CDR3 is built from 15 residues. V lost 4 bases and J lost 6; bases outside the gene matches: 3. Germline loops: CDR1 MRHNA, CDR2 SNTAGT. The CDR3 DNA follows: TGTGCCAGCAGTGGTACTAGCGGGAGGGCCAATGAGCAGTTCTTC. Translation: CASSGTSGRANEQFF.

J is TRBJ2-3 and V is TRBV4-1; 8 bases align to TRBD2. The V and J ends lost 1 base and 5 bases, in that order; junction bases with no gene match: 5. In germline, CDR1 is MGHRA, CDR2 YSYEKL. There are 15 residues in the CDR3. The CDR3 loop is CASSQGGGHVDTQYF. CDR3 DNA sequence: TGCGCCAGCAGCCAAGGCGGGGGGCACGTAGATACGCAGTATTTT.

The chain employs TRBV9 and TRBJ2-2; D is unclear. CDR1 is SGDLS, CDR2 YYNGEE, per germline. V lost 0 bases, J lost 1 base, and 4 bases lay in between. The CDR3 spans 14 residues. The CDR3 region has the DNA TGTGCCAGCAGCGTAGGAGGGAACACCGGGGAGCTGTTTTTT. Translating it yields CASSVGGNTGELFF.

The chain is built from TRBV5-1 and TRBJ1-4, with D uncertain. Trimming took off 0 bases at V and 6 bases at J, with 12 bases between the two ends. The V gene's germline CDR1 is SGHRS and CDR2 YFSETQ. The CDR3 has 15 residues. The CDR3, as DNA: TGCGCCAGCAGCTTGGCCTTGGGCCGTGATGAAAAACTGTTTTTT. This gives the protein CASSLALGRDEKLFF.

The chain uses TRBV14 and TRBJ2-1; TRBD2 matches 7 bases. The CDR3 covers 14 residues. The ends lost 6 bases at V and 8 bases at J; junction bases unmatched: 10. Germline-derived CDR1 and CDR2 are SGHDN and FVKESK. CDR3 region: CASSRSLLADEQFF. As DNA, the CDR3 is TGTGCCAGCAGTCGGTCCCTCCTAGCGGATGAGCAGTTCTTC. Full variable domain (rest looked up from reference TRBV14 and TRBJ2-1): EAGVTQFPSHSVIEKGQTVTLRCDPISGHDNLYWYRRVMGKEIKFLLHFVKESKQDESGMPNNRFLAERTGGTYSTLKVQPAELEDSGVYFCASSRSLLADEQFFGPGTRLTVL.

This clone was seen more than once but under ten times. The genes are TRBV5-4 and TRBJ2-1, with 11 nucleotides matching TRBD1. V gave up 3 bases and J gave up 3 bases; unmatched junction bases: 2. Looked up from germline, CDR1 is SGHNT and CDR2 is YYREEE (reference sequence). This CDR3 has 15 residues. In DNA, the CDR3 is TGTGCCAGCAGCTCCGGGACAGGGGGCTACAATGAGCAGTTCTTC. As protein: CASSSGTGGYNEQFF.

The chain recombines TRBV4-1 with TRBJ1-2; D is perhaps TRBD1 (5 bases). Deletions cut 0 bases from V and 8 bases from J, with 13 bases between. Germline V lookup: CDR1 MGHRA, CDR2 YSYEKL. The CDR3 sequence is 14 residues long. CDR3 in amino acids: CASSQEARVEGYTF. The CDR3 nucleotides read TGCGCCAGCAGCCAAGAGGCCAGGGTAGAGGGCTACACCTTC.

The genes are TRBV2 and TRBJ1-2; maybe TRBD1 (6 bases). The CDR3 is 14 amino acids. Trimming removed 3 bases from V and 9 bases from J, with 17 bases in between. The germline CDR1 and CDR2 sequences are SNHLY and FYNNEI. CDR3 in amino acids: CASSDKATGRSYTF. As DNA, the CDR3 is TGTGCCAGCAGTGATAAGGCGACAGGTCGGAGCTACACCTTC.

The chain couples TRBV3-1 (or the pseudogene TRBV3-2) to TRBJ1-2; 9 bases are a match to TRBD1. After removal of 5 bases from V and 4 bases from J, the junction contained 8 bases not matched to a gene. The CDR3 length is 15 residues. Germline V CDR1 and CDR2: LGHDT, YNNKEL (reference sequence). CDR3 in DNA: TGTGCCAGCAGCTTCGGGACAGGGTCCTCCTATGGCTACACCTTC. It encodes CASSFGTGSSYGYTF.

The rearrangement uses TRBV10-2 and TRBJ1-2; D might be TRBD1 (5 bases). V was cut by 2 bases and J by 4 bases, with 17 bases left in between. The CDR3 has 16 residues. Germline assignment: CDR1 WSHSY and CDR2 SAAADI. The DNA for the CDR3 is TGCGCCAGCAGTGAGGGCAGGGAACGGCGAGGCTATGGCTACACCTTC. Its protein is CASSEGRERRGYGYTF.

This chain joins TRBV5-4 and TRBJ1-2, with a possible D match to TRBD1 (5 bases). V was pared by 4 bases and J by 2 bases, with 18 bases between. There are 16 residues in the CDR3. Germline V CDR1 and CDR2: SGHNT, YYREEE (reference sequence). CDR3 bases: TGTGCCAGCAGCCCGGACCTGACAGTGACGAACTATGGCTACACCTTC. This translates into CASSPDLTVTNYGYTF.

This clone was observed a few times. The chain links TRBV3-1 (or the pseudogene TRBV3-2) to TRBJ1-1; a possible D gene is TRBD1 (6 bases). The CDR3 contains 15 residues. Trimming left V 7 bases short and J 3 bases short, with 18 bases between. Germline CDR1 and CDR2: LGHDT and YNNKEL (reference sequence). The CDR3 is CASTHTGTRYTEAFF. The CDR3 coding sequence is TGTGCCAGCACCCACACCGGGACAAGGTACACTGAAGCTTTCTTT.

The chain has TRBV5-1 and TRBJ2-1, with unresolved D. CDR1 SGHRS and CDR2 YFSETQ come from the germline V gene. This CDR3 has 16 residues. Trimming left V 4 bases short and J 0 bases short, with 14 bases between. CDR3: CASSNRPESSYNEQFF. CDR3 bases: TGCGCCAGCAGCAATAGACCCGAAAGCTCCTACAATGAGCAGTTCTTC.

This clone appeared once. This chain links TRBV25-1 with TRBJ1-2; D uncertain. Germline V gene sequence: CDR1 MGHDK, CDR2 SYGVNS. The V end was cut by 4 bases, the J end by 0 bases, with 18 bases between. The CDR3 covers 17 residues. The CDR3, as DNA: TGTGCCAGCAGTGCTACCCGGACGGGGAGAACTAACTATGGCTACACCTTC. The encoded protein is CASSATRTGRTNYGYTF.

This clone was detected once. This chain joins TRBV7-3 and TRBJ1-6; possibly TRBD1 for D (5 bases). Trimming shortened V by 4 bases and J by 4 bases, and 11 bases separated the two germline ends. The germline CDR1 and CDR2 sequences are SGHTA and FQGTGA. The CDR3 spans 15 residues. The CDR3 DNA is TGTGCCAGCAGCTCCGCGGGGACTTATAATTCACCCCTCCACTTT. Its protein product is CASSSAGTYNSPLHF. The variable domain in full, completed from reference TRBV7-3 and TRBJ1-6, reads GAGVSQTPSNKVTEKGKYVELRCDPISGHTALYWYRQSLGQGPEFLIYFQGTGAADDSGLPNDRFFAVRPEGSVSTLKIQRTERGDSAVYLCASSSAGTYNSPLHFGNGTRLTVT.

This chain connects TRBV19 to TRBJ1-6; 7 positions match TRBD1. Germline V gives CDR1 LNHDA, CDR2 SQIVND (reference sequence). Trimming cost V 5 bases and J 9 bases; bases outside gene matches: 10. This CDR3 is 15 amino acids long. CDR3 sequence reads: CASSPQGVYGSPLHF. The CDR3 DNA reads as TGTGCCAGTAGTCCTCAGGGGGTATATGGTTCACCCCTCCACTTT.